This T cell receptor beta chain was recorded in a study of blood T cells in healthy people across ages. The germline V and J ends were trimmed by 5 bases and 0 bases, with 8 bases remaining between them. The CDR3 totals 14 residues. Through a sample-barcoded 5' primer and a J-beta primer mix, a second PCR was run for roughly 6 to 11 cycles. Via MiXCR, TCRdb re-called the 5' RACE reads, giving one row per CDR3 protein. This table has about 1.8 million distinct CDR3 sequences, around half appearing once. This chain uses TRBV12-3 or TRBV12-4 with TRBJ2-1; D gene unclear. The material sequenced was blood. This receptor was identified in a woman between 40 and 55 years old in good health. This CDR3 is CASSRRSSYNEQFF. CDR3 DNA sequence: TGTGCCAGCAGTAGACGGAGCTCCTACAATGAGCAGTTCTTC.